This section outlines one TCR beta chain sequence together with its context. The data are from a study of blood T cell repertoires in COVID-19. In the study overall: The cDNA or gDNA used as material had been derived from T cells, B-cell-depleted T cells, or PBMCs.

The assay was immunoSEQ multiplex PCR, and TCRdb's table has in-frame clones only and misses some. The sample records around 170,000 clones, roughly four fifths being singletons. The V and J ends lost 5 bases and 1 base, in that order; junction bases with no gene match: 5. The germline V gene has CDR1 SGHVS and CDR2 FNYEAQ. The CDR3 length is 15 residues. The source material was peripheral blood. The TCR sequence derives from a woman aged 70-85 years with COVID-19, enrolled during active disease. This sequence joins TRBV7-6 and TRBJ2-7; 10 bases are a match to TRBD2. CDR3 amino acids: CASSPPSGRSYEQYF. The CDR3 bases are TGTGCCAGCAGCCCCCCTAGCGGGAGATCCTACGAGCAGTACTTC.